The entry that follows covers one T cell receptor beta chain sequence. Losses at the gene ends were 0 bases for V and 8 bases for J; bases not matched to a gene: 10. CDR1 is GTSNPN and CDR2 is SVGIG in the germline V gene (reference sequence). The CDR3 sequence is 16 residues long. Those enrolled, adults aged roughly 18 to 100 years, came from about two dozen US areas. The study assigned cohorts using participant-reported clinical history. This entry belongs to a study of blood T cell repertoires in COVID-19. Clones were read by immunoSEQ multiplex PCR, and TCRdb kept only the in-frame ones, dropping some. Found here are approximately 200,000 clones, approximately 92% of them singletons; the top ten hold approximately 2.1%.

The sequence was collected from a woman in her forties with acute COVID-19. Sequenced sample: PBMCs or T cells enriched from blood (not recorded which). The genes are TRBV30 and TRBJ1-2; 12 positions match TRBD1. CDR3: CAWSVGGTGGVYGYTF. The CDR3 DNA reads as TGTGCCTGGAGTGTCGGGGGGACAGGGGGCGTCTACGGCTACACCTTC.